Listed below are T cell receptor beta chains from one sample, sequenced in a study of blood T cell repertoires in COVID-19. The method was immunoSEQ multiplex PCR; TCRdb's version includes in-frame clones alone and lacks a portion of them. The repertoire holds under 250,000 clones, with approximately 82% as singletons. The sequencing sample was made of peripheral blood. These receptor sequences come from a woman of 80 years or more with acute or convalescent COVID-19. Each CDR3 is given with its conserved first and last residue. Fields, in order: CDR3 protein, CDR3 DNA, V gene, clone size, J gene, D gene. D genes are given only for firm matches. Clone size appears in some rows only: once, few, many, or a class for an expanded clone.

cdr3_aa: CASSSNRGDVEKLFF
cdr3_nt: TGTGCCAGCAGCTCGAACAGGGGGGACGTGGAAAAACTGTTTTTT
v_call: TRBV7-9
clone_size: .
j_call: TRBJ1-4
d_call: TRBD1

cdr3_aa: CASSPQGLAGAYNEQFF
cdr3_nt: TGTGCCAGCAGTCCCCAGGGACTAGCGGGGGCCTACAATGAGCAGTTCTTC
v_call: TRBV28
clone_size: .
j_call: TRBJ2-1
d_call: TRBD2

cdr3_aa: CASSLGTDKLETQYF
cdr3_nt: TGTGCCAGCAGCTTAGGGACAGACAAACTAGAGACCCAGTACTTC
v_call: TRBV7-6
clone_size: .
j_call: TRBJ2-5
d_call: .

cdr3_aa: CASSLAGVPGYTF
cdr3_nt: TGTGCCAGCAGCTTGGCCGGGGTCCCGGGCTACACCTTC
v_call: TRBV5-8
clone_size: .
j_call: TRBJ1-2
d_call: .

cdr3_aa: CASSSEGWGDRSYEQYF
cdr3_nt: TGTGCCAGCAGCTCCGAGGGCTGGGGGGACAGGTCCTACGAGCAGTACTTC
v_call: TRBV7-6
clone_size: .
j_call: TRBJ2-7
d_call: TRBD1

cdr3_aa: CASSLASQGSGELFF
cdr3_nt: TGTGCCAGCAGCTTAGCGTCCCAGGGGAGCGGGGAGCTGTTTTTT
v_call: TRBV7-2
clone_size: .
j_call: TRBJ2-2
d_call: .

cdr3_aa: CASSRSSGQPQHF
cdr3_nt: TGTGCCAGTAGTCGCTCCTCGGGTCAGCCCCAGCATTTT
v_call: TRBV19
clone_size: .
j_call: TRBJ1-5
d_call: .

cdr3_aa: CASSLDGHPGNTIYF
cdr3_nt: TGTGCCAGCAGCTTAGACGGACACCCTGGAAACACCATATATTTT
v_call: TRBV5-4
clone_size: .
j_call: TRBJ1-3
d_call: .

cdr3_aa: CATSDSGTGYYAKLFF
cdr3_nt: TGTGCCACCAGTGATTCTGGGACAGGTTACTATGCAAAACTGTTTTTT
v_call: TRBV24-1
clone_size: .
j_call: TRBJ1-4
d_call: TRBD1

cdr3_aa: CAWSVRSPGYEQYF
cdr3_nt: TGTGCCTGGAGTGTACGGTCCCCTGGCTACGAGCAGTACTTC
v_call: TRBV30
clone_size: .
j_call: TRBJ2-7
d_call: .

cdr3_aa: CASSHYLGGVRSYGYTF
cdr3_nt: TGTGCCAGCAGCCACTACTTGGGAGGGGTCAGAAGCTATGGCTACACCTTC
v_call: TRBV3-1/TRBV3-2
clone_size: .
j_call: TRBJ1-2
d_call: .

cdr3_aa: CASIWTGANQPQHF
cdr3_nt: TGTGCCAGCATCTGGACAGGAGCTAATCAGCCCCAGCATTTT
v_call: TRBV21-1
clone_size: .
j_call: TRBJ1-5
d_call: .

cdr3_aa: CASSLDSTRSPPHEQYF
cdr3_nt: TGTGCCAGCAGCTTAGATTCAACGAGGTCCCCTCCGCACGAGCAGTACTTC
v_call: TRBV7-2
clone_size: few
j_call: TRBJ2-7
d_call: .

cdr3_aa: CASRSRTSGSYEQYF
cdr3_nt: TGTGCCAGCAGGTCCCGGACTAGCGGTTCCTACGAGCAGTACTTC
v_call: TRBV2
clone_size: .
j_call: TRBJ2-7
d_call: TRBD2

cdr3_aa: CAISESSGGRGYNEQFF
cdr3_nt: TGTGCCATCAGTGAGTCGTCGGGGGGGCGTGGGTACAATGAGCAGTTCTTC
v_call: TRBV10-3
clone_size: .
j_call: TRBJ2-1
d_call: TRBD2

cdr3_aa: CASSHPVIGLAGNSYNEQFF
cdr3_nt: TGTGCCAGCAGCCACCCCGTCATCGGACTAGCGGGGAACTCCTACAATGAGCAGTTCTTC
v_call: TRBV3-1/TRBV3-2
clone_size: .
j_call: TRBJ2-1
d_call: TRBD2

cdr3_aa: CASSPLQGAASGNTIYF
cdr3_nt: TGTGCCAGCAGCCCGCTACAGGGGGCAGCTTCTGGAAACACCATATATTTT
v_call: TRBV7-9
clone_size: .
j_call: TRBJ1-3
d_call: TRBD1

cdr3_aa: CASSFGSAGGTEAFF
cdr3_nt: TGTGCCAGCAGTTTTGGCTCTGCCGGGGGAACTGAAGCTTTCTTT
v_call: TRBV28
clone_size: once
j_call: TRBJ1-1
d_call: .

cdr3_aa: CASSFYRYNEQFF
cdr3_nt: TGTGCCAGCAGCTTCTACAGATACAATGAGCAGTTCTTC
v_call: TRBV7-6
clone_size: .
j_call: TRBJ2-1
d_call: .

cdr3_aa: CARRGTSGGYEQYF
cdr3_nt: TGTGCCAGAAGGGGGACTAGCGGGGGTTACGAGCAGTACTTC
v_call: TRBV2
clone_size: .
j_call: TRBJ2-7
d_call: TRBD2

cdr3_aa: CSVETGGGYEQYF
cdr3_nt: TGCAGCGTTGAGACAGGGGGAGGCTACGAGCAGTACTTC
v_call: TRBV29-1
clone_size: few
j_call: TRBJ2-7
d_call: TRBD1

cdr3_aa: CASSYPGQGLNEQFF
cdr3_nt: TGTGCCAGCAGTTACCCGGGACAGGGGCTCAATGAGCAGTTCTTC
v_call: TRBV6-6
clone_size: .
j_call: TRBJ2-1
d_call: TRBD1

cdr3_aa: CASGLEGQASGYTF
cdr3_nt: TGTGCCAGCGGGTTGGAGGGACAGGCTTCCGGCTACACCTTC
v_call: TRBV6-5
clone_size: few
j_call: TRBJ1-2
d_call: TRBD1

cdr3_aa: CASSPRQSYTEAFF
cdr3_nt: TGCGCCAGCAGCCCCCGACAGTCCTACACTGAAGCTTTCTTT
v_call: TRBV5-1
clone_size: .
j_call: TRBJ1-1
d_call: .

cdr3_aa: CASSQGERNIQYF
cdr3_nt: TGTGCCAGCAGCCAAGGGGAGCGAAACATTCAGTACTTC
v_call: TRBV14
clone_size: .
j_call: TRBJ2-4
d_call: .

cdr3_aa: CASSLAPSGGADTQYF
cdr3_nt: TGTGCCAGCAGCTTAGCACCTAGCGGGGGGGCAGATACGCAGTATTTT
v_call: TRBV7-2
clone_size: .
j_call: TRBJ2-3
d_call: TRBD2

cdr3_aa: CSASWTVNNEQFF
cdr3_nt: TGCAGTGCTAGTTGGACTGTAAACAATGAGCAGTTCTTC
v_call: TRBV20-1
clone_size: .
j_call: TRBJ2-1
d_call: .

cdr3_aa: CASSLDRGPTYEQYF
cdr3_nt: TGTGCCAGCAGTCTCGACAGGGGTCCCACCTACGAGCAGTACTTC
v_call: TRBV27
clone_size: .
j_call: TRBJ2-7
d_call: TRBD1

cdr3_aa: CASSHPQQGIANQPQHF
cdr3_nt: TGTGCCAGTAGTCACCCGCAACAGGGGATTGCGAATCAGCCCCAGCATTTT
v_call: TRBV19
clone_size: few
j_call: TRBJ1-5
d_call: TRBD1

cdr3_aa: CASSLVAGTGELFF
cdr3_nt: TGTGCCAGCAGCTTAGTGGCAGGCACCGGGGAGCTGTTTTTT
v_call: TRBV7-2
clone_size: .
j_call: TRBJ2-2
d_call: .

cdr3_aa: CASSQERGEQFF
cdr3_nt: TGTGCCAGCAGCCAAGAGCGGGGTGAGCAGTTCTTC
v_call: TRBV4-2
clone_size: .
j_call: TRBJ2-1
d_call: .

cdr3_aa: CAWTPGRGVYGYTF
cdr3_nt: TGTGCCTGGACCCCGGGCAGGGGGGTATATGGCTACACCTTC
v_call: TRBV30
clone_size: .
j_call: TRBJ1-2
d_call: TRBD1

cdr3_aa: CASSGGWPSGANVLTF
cdr3_nt: TGTGCCAGTAGTGGAGGTTGGCCCTCTGGGGCCAACGTCCTGACTTTC
v_call: TRBV19
clone_size: .
j_call: TRBJ2-6
d_call: .

cdr3_aa: CASSISVTSGYNEQFF
cdr3_nt: TGTGCCAGTAGTATTTCAGTGACTAGCGGCTACAATGAGCAGTTCTTC
v_call: TRBV19
clone_size: few
j_call: TRBJ2-1
d_call: TRBD2

cdr3_aa: CASKTPGTHAGELFF
cdr3_nt: TGTGCCAGCAAAACCCCTGGGACACACGCCGGGGAGCTGTTTTTT
v_call: TRBV19
clone_size: many
j_call: TRBJ2-2
d_call: .

cdr3_aa: CASSLARTGQNSPLHF
cdr3_nt: TGTGCCAGCAGCTTAGCTAGAACAGGGCAGAATTCACCCCTCCACTTT
v_call: TRBV7-9
clone_size: .
j_call: TRBJ1-6
d_call: .

cdr3_aa: CAIAVRQGSHNEQFF
cdr3_nt: TGTGCCATCGCCGTTCGACAGGGGAGCCACAATGAGCAGTTCTTC
v_call: TRBV10-3
clone_size: .
j_call: TRBJ2-1
d_call: TRBD1

cdr3_aa: CASSYGTGSQETQYF
cdr3_nt: TGTGCCAGCAGTTACGGGACAGGATCCCAAGAGACCCAGTACTTC
v_call: TRBV6-2/TRBV6-3
clone_size: .
j_call: TRBJ2-5
d_call: TRBD1

cdr3_aa: CASSIGQINYGYTF
cdr3_nt: TGTGCCAGTAGTATAGGACAGATCAACTATGGCTACACCTTC
v_call: TRBV19
clone_size: .
j_call: TRBJ1-2
d_call: .

cdr3_aa: CASSLDRGRYGYTF
cdr3_nt: TGTGCCAGCAGCCTGGACAGGGGTCGGTATGGCTACACCTTC
v_call: TRBV6-5
clone_size: .
j_call: TRBJ1-2
d_call: TRBD1

cdr3_aa: CAWGRQGVRDEQYF
cdr3_nt: TGTGCCTGGGGAAGACAGGGGGTACGAGACGAGCAGTACTTC
v_call: TRBV30
clone_size: .
j_call: TRBJ2-7
d_call: TRBD1

cdr3_aa: CASSEDRGNGYTF
cdr3_nt: TGTGCCAGCAGCGAGGACAGGGGAAATGGCTACACCTTC
v_call: TRBV27
clone_size: .
j_call: TRBJ1-2
d_call: TRBD1

cdr3_aa: CASSPSGTGLPSQYF
cdr3_nt: TGTGCCAGCTCACCGTCAGGGACAGGGCTCCCGTCTCAGTACTTC
v_call: TRBV18
clone_size: .
j_call: TRBJ2-7
d_call: TRBD1

cdr3_aa: CASSQDGGTEAFF
cdr3_nt: TGCGCCAGCAGCCAAGATGGGGGGACTGAAGCTTTCTTT
v_call: TRBV4-3
clone_size: .
j_call: TRBJ1-1
d_call: .

cdr3_aa: CASSWTSGQETQYF
cdr3_nt: TGTGCCAGCAGTTGGACTAGCGGGCAAGAGACCCAGTACTTC
v_call: TRBV6-5
clone_size: .
j_call: TRBJ2-5
d_call: TRBD2